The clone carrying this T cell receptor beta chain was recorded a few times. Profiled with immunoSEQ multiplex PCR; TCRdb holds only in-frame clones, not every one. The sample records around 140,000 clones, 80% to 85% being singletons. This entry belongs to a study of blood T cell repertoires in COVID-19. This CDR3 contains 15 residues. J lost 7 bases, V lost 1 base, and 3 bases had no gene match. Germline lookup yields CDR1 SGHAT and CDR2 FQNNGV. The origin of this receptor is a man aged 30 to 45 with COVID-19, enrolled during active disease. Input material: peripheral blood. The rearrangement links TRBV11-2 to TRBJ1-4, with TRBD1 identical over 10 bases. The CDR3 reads CASSLVTGGIEKLFF. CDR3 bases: TGTGCCAGCAGCTTAGTGACAGGGGGCATTGAAAAACTGTTTTTT.